This T cell receptor (beta chain) is from a study of control samples from healthy donors and cancer patients. V lost 0 bases and J lost 4, with 13 bases in between. In germline, CDR1 is SGHDT, CDR2 YYEEEE. This CDR3 has 16 amino acids. Only one count was recorded for this clone. The protocol was immunoSEQ multiplex PCR, while the TCRdb copy is restricted to in-frame clones and leaves out a portion. The table records about 12,000 clones, roughly 94% of them present only once. The origin of this receptor is a man between 65 and 85 years old with head and neck cancer. The chain employs TRBV5-6 and TRBJ2-2; no definite D call. Sequencing was performed on PBMCs. The CDR3 region has the DNA TGTGCCAGCAGCTTGGCCGGCAGAGAAAGCACCGGGGAGCTGTTTTTT. Protein: CASSLAGRESTGELFF.